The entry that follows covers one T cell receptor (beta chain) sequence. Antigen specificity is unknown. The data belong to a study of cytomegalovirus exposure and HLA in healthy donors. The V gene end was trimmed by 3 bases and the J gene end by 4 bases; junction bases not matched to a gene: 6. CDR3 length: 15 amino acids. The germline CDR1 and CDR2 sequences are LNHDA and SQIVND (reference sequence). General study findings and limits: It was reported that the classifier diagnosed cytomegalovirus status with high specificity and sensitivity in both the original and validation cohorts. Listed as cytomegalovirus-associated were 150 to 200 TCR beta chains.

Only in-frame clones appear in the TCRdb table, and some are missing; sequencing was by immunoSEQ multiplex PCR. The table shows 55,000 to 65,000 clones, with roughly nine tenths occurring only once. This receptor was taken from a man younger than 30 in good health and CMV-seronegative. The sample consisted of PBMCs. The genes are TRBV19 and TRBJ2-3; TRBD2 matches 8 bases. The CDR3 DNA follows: TGTGCCAGTAGTATTCGAGCGGGAGACGCAGATACGCAGTATTTT. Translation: CASSIRAGDADTQYF.